This entry features one T cell receptor beta chain sequence. Its antigen remains unknown. V gave up 5 bases and J gave up 6 bases; unmatched junction bases: 11. CDR1 is LGHNT and CDR2 is FRNRAP in the germline V gene. The CDR3 has 16 residues. The assay was immunoSEQ multiplex PCR, and TCRdb's table has in-frame clones only and misses some. The sample includes tens of thousands of clones, about 85% of them seen just once. The sample belongs to a study of cytomegalovirus exposure and HLA in healthy donors. Notes on the study in general: First-cohort TCR clusters tended to co-occur in the 90 to 150 validation repertoires, a later analysis found. Diagnosis of cytomegalovirus status made by the classifier reportedly showed high specificity and sensitivity. Some TCR beta chains (164 of them) were listed as cytomegalovirus-associated. Researchers reported that three CMV-associated chains were confirmed in vitro as CMV antigen-specific.

The J gene is TRBJ1-5, the V gene TRBV12-5, with 9 bases matching TRBD1. The sample taken for sequencing was PBMCs. This TCR derives from a man between 25 and 39 years old in good health and CMV-seronegative. CDR3 DNA: TGTGCTAGTGGTGTAACGGGACAGGGTGTTAGTCAGCCCCAGCATTTT. As protein: CASGVTGQGVSQPQHF.